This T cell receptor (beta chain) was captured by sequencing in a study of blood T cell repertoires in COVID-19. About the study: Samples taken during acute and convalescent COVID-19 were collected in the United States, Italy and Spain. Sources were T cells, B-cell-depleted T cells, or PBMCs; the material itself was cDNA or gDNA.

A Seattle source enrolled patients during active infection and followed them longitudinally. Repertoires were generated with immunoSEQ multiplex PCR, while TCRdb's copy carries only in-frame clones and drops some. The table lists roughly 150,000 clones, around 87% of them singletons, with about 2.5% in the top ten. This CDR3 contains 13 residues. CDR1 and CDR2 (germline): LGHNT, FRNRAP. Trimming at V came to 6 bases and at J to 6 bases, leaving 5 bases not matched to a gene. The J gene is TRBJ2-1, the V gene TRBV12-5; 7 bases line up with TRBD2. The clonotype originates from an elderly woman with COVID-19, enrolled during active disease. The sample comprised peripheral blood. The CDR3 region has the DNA TGTGCTAGTGGCTTGAGCGGGGCCAATGAGCAGTTCTTC. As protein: CASGLSGANEQFF.